This TCR beta chain was documented in a study of T cell responses to AZD1222 COVID-19 vaccine. The study, taken as a whole, reports: At study baseline, merely over 5 AZD1222 recipients were seropositive. White British ancestry dominated among donors, who included more females, and clonal diversity was possibly underestimated. Without day 14 samples, only post-peak T cell repertoires were studied.

Here immunoSEQ multiplex PCR was the method, and the copy in TCRdb shows in-frame clones only, minus some. The data hold around 84,000 clones, with approximately 90% observed a single time. Concerning this clone itself: The target antigen is unknown.

The material sequenced was peripheral blood, taken on day 0 of AZD1222 vaccination. The sequence was obtained from an adult in good health.

This CDR3 is CASSQNILSYEQYF. CDR3 DNA sequence: TGTGCCAGCAGTCAGAACATCTTGTCCTACGAGCAGTACTTC. This sequence joins TRBV6-4 and TRBJ2-7, with D uncertain. Germline CDR1 MRHNA, CDR2 SNTAGT. CDR3 length: 14 residues. Trimming shortened V by 5 bases and J by 1 base, and 12 bases separated the two germline ends.